Included here is one T cell receptor (beta chain) sequence, with context. TCRdb analysed the 5' RACE reads with MiXCR anew, one entry per CDR3 protein. The table records approximately 150,000 distinct CDR3 sequences, approximately 48% of them present only once. The sample belongs to a study of CD8 T cells in ankylosing spondylitis. The trim removed 2 bases at V and 3 bases at J, leaving 9 bases unmatched. Germline CDR1 and CDR2: MDHEN and SYDVKM. There are 18 residues in the CDR3. The sequence came from a male donor with ankylosing spondylitis. The sample comprised synovial fluid, either unsorted or a sorted T cell fraction (not recorded which). The chain is built from TRBV28 and TRBJ2-1; 11 bases agree with TRBD2. The CDR3 loop reads CASSLDGTSGALYNEQFF. The DNA for the CDR3 is TGTGCCAGCAGTTTAGACGGGACTAGCGGAGCTCTCTACAATGAGCAGTTCTTC.